By sample share, the clone carrying this TCR beta chain is medium-sized. This specimen comes from a study of early T cells in non-severe SARS-CoV-2 infection. Trimming removed 4 bases at V and 1 base at J, with 10 bases between. The CDR3 is made up of 14 amino acids. TCRdb ran MiXCR on the 5' RACE reads and lists one entry per CDR3 protein. Of 20,000 to 30,000 distinct CDR3 sequences listed, about 5.5% were seen once; the top ten hold 2.4%. Sequencing was carried out using whole blood. V and J are TRBV12-3 or TRBV12-4 and TRBJ1-1; D gene ambiguous. The TCR sequence derives from an adult who was a healthcare worker with PCR-confirmed SARS-CoV-2 infection or an uninfected control (not recorded which). This chain's CDR3 is CASSSLRPNTEAFF. For the CDR3, the DNA is TGTGCCAGCAGTTCGCTTCGGCCGAACACTGAAGCTTTCTTT.